These 6 T cell receptor beta chains originate from one sample sequenced in a study of blood T cell repertoires in COVID-19. Only in-frame clones appear in the TCRdb table, and some are missing; sequencing was by immunoSEQ multiplex PCR. The table shows approximately 290,000 clones, with about 91% occurring only once. Material: peripheral blood. Receptors were obtained from an older woman with acute or convalescent COVID-19.

The chain carries TRBV19 and TRBJ2-7; TRBD2 matches at 8 bases. The V and J ends lost 6 bases and 3 bases, in that order; junction bases with no gene match: 7. This CDR3 region has 14 residues. The germline V gene has CDR1 LNHDA and CDR2 SQIVND (reference sequence). The CDR3 is CASRGGRGGYEQYF. CDR3 DNA sequence: TGTGCCAGTAGGGGAGGACGGGGGGGCTACGAGCAGTACTTC. Combining the CDR3 with reference TRBV19 and TRBJ2-7 gives the whole variable domain DGGITQSPKYLFRKEGQNVTLSCEQNLNHDAMYWYRQDPGQGLRLIYYSQIVNDFQKGDIAEGYSVSREKKESFPLTVTSAQKNPTAFYLCASRGGRGGYEQYFGPGTRLTVT.

The chain carries TRBV28 and TRBJ2-3; 9 bases map to TRBD1. CDR3 length: 12 residues. V shed 8 bases and J 4 bases; nucleotides not matched to a gene: 1. Per the germline V gene, CDR1 is MDHEN and CDR2 is SYDVKM. This CDR3 is CASRQGADTQYF. CDR3 sequence (DNA): TGTGCCAGCCGACAGGGGGCAGATACGCAGTATTTT.

J is TRBJ1-2 and V is TRBV10-3; 9 bases map to TRBD1. The trim removed 2 bases at V and 8 bases at J, leaving 6 bases unmatched. CDR3 size: 14 residues. The germline V gene encodes CDR1 ENHRY and CDR2 SYGVKD. The CDR3: CAISETGGLEGYTF. The CDR3, as DNA: TGTGCCATCAGTGAGACAGGGGGCTTGGAAGGCTACACCTTC.

This chain connects TRBV11-2 to TRBJ2-1, with a tentative D call TRBD1 (6 bases). This CDR3 comprises 17 residues. Per the germline V gene, CDR1 is SGHAT and CDR2 is FQNNGV. Between the trimmed V and J ends, which lost 3 bases and 8 bases, there was a span of 23 bases. The CDR3 DNA reads TGTGCCAGCAGCTTGGTGAGTAGACAGGTTCCTATCCATGAGCAGTTCTTC. It encodes CASSLVSRQVPIHEQFF.

The chain carries TRBV6-2 or TRBV6-3 and TRBJ2-7, with 10 nucleotides matching TRBD1. The CDR3 extends over 15 amino acids. CDR1 MNHEY and CDR2 SVGEGT come from the germline V gene. The ends lost 0 bases at V and 3 bases at J; junction bases unmatched: 2. The CDR3 coding sequence is TGTGCCAGCAGTTACTCAGGGACAGGGGTCTACGAGCAGTACTTC. Amino acids: CASSYSGTGVYEQYF.

The V gene is TRBV6-2 or TRBV6-3, the J gene TRBJ2-5; TRBD1 agrees at 7 bases. The CDR3 has 18 amino acids. Germline values: CDR1 MNHEY, CDR2 SVGEGT. The trim removed 2 bases at V and 2 bases at J, leaving 14 bases unmatched. The CDR3 spells CASSYGPTGDLLQETQYF. CDR3 DNA: TGTGCCAGCAGTTACGGACCCACAGGGGACCTCCTACAAGAGACCCAGTACTTC.